This T cell receptor (beta chain) was observed in a study of blood T cells in healthy people across ages. Study-level background: Per every two T cells, about one barcoded beta molecule was captured by template switching.

Germline-derived CDR1 and CDR2 are MNHEY and SVGAGI. The V and J ends lost 4 bases and 4 bases respectively, with 16 bases between them. The CDR3 is 15 residues long. The authors ran a second PCR of about 7 to 12 cycles using a sample-barcoded 5' primer and a J-beta primer mix. MiXCR, run by TCRdb on the 5' RACE reads, gives a single entry per CDR3 protein. The sample has about 2 million distinct CDR3 sequences; about 49% are singletons. Extracted total RNA amounted to at least 6 micrograms for each sample. Sequenced sample: blood. The chain uses TRBV6-5 and TRBJ1-2; D is undetermined. The clonotype was recovered from a woman between 40 and 55 years old in good health. The CDR3, as DNA: TGTGCCAGCAGTTTGGTACGCGATCTATCCTATGGCTACACCTTC. This translates into CASSLVRDLSYGYTF.